These T cell receptor beta chains were read from a single sample in a study of T cell changes during pregnancy in multiple sclerosis. Sequencing used immunoSEQ multiplex PCR; TCRdb keeps in-frame clones, though not all of them. The data hold nearly 20,000 clones, with 80% to 90% observed a single time. Here the sequenced sample was CD8+ T cells from peripheral blood mononuclear cells, taken in the third trimester of pregnancy. The receptor source for this set is a female donor in good health, enrolled as a control in a pregnancy study. The CDR3 runs from the conserved cysteine through the conserved F or W. The order of the fields is J gene, V gene, D gene, clone size, CDR3 DNA, CDR3 protein. The D gene is left open where the match is weak. Rows give clone size only sometimes, using once, few, many, or a class for an expanded clone.

J: TRBJ2-7; V: TRBV9; D: .; size: .; DNA: TGTGCCAGCAGCGTAGGGGACACGTTCTACGAGCAGTACTTC; CDR3: CASSVGDTFYEQYF
J: TRBJ1-4; V: TRBV4-3; D: TRBD1; size: .; DNA: TGCGCCAGCAGCCAAACCCAGGGGGCAAGAGAAAAACTGTTTTTT; CDR3: CASSQTQGAREKLFF
J: TRBJ2-1; V: TRBV6-4; D: .; size: few; DNA: TGTGCCAGCAGTGAAAGGGGGGAGGGCCATGAGCAGTTCTTC; CDR3: CASSERGEGHEQFF
J: TRBJ2-3; V: TRBV27; D: TRBD2; size: .; DNA: TGTGCCAGCAGTTTATTTTCCGTTGGGGGGGAAGATACGCAGTATTTT; CDR3: CASSLFSVGGEDTQYF
J: TRBJ1-1; V: TRBV4-3; D: TRBD1; size: .; DNA: TGCGCCAGCAGCCAAGCAGGGGGGGAAGCTTTCTTT; CDR3: CASSQAGGEAFF
J: TRBJ2-7; V: TRBV27; D: TRBD1; size: .; DNA: TGTGCCAGCAAGGTGGACAGGGGGCTTGACTACGAGCAGTACTTC; CDR3: CASKVDRGLDYEQYF
J: TRBJ1-5; V: TRBV9; D: .; size: .; DNA: TGTGCCAGCAGCGTAGATTGGGGCTCAGGTCAGCCCCAGCATTTT; CDR3: CASSVDWGSGQPQHF
J: TRBJ2-1; V: TRBV18; D: .; size: once; DNA: TGTGCCAGCTCACCACCTCAGGGATACAATGAGCAGTTCTTC; CDR3: CASSPPQGYNEQFF
J: TRBJ2-7; V: TRBV7-2; D: TRBD1; size: .; DNA: TGTGCCAGCAGTTGGACCGGGACAGGGGGCTACGAGCAGTACTTC; CDR3: CASSWTGTGGYEQYF
J: TRBJ2-3; V: TRBV7-9; D: TRBD1; size: .; DNA: TGTGCCAGCAGCTGGCCGGGACAGGGCACAGATACGCAGTATTTT; CDR3: CASSWPGQGTDTQYF
J: TRBJ2-3; V: TRBV6-4; D: TRBD2; size: few; DNA: TGTGCCAGCAGTGATAGCGGGGGGGGCACAGATACGCAGTATTTT; CDR3: CASSDSGGGTDTQYF
J: TRBJ2-7; V: TRBV7-9; D: .; size: once; DNA: TGTGCCAGCAGCTTAGGAGGGAGCAGCGAGCAGTACTTC; CDR3: CASSLGGSSEQYF
J: TRBJ2-1; V: TRBV7-9; D: TRBD2; size: once; DNA: TGTGCCAGCAGCCGTAGCGGGGGACTAAACAATGAGCAGTTCTTC; CDR3: CASSRSGGLNNEQFF
J: TRBJ2-7; V: TRBV6-6; D: TRBD2; size: .; DNA: TGTGCCAGCAGCCCTAGGTGGGGGGGTAGCTCCTACGAGCAGTACTTC; CDR3: CASSPRWGGSSYEQYF
J: TRBJ2-3; V: TRBV11-1; D: .; size: .; DNA: TGTGCCAGCAGCTTACGGCGGACTAGCACAGATACGCAGTATTTT; CDR3: CASSLRRTSTDTQYF
J: TRBJ2-1; V: TRBV6-5; D: .; size: .; DNA: TGTGCCAGCAGTTACTCCGACTGGAGCTCCTACAATGAGCAGTTCTTC; CDR3: CASSYSDWSSYNEQFF
J: TRBJ2-7; V: TRBV27; D: TRBD2; size: once; DNA: TGTGCCAGCAGTCACACTAGCGGGGGGAGATACGAGCAGTACTTC; CDR3: CASSHTSGGRYEQYF
J: TRBJ1-3; V: TRBV6-1; D: .; size: .; DNA: TGTGCCAGCAGTGAAGCGGAGGGGGGAAACACCATATATTTT; CDR3: CASSEAEGGNTIYF
J: TRBJ2-1; V: TRBV27; D: TRBD1; size: .; DNA: TGTGCCAGCAGTTTCAGGGGGCGCGGCGATGAGCAGTTCTTC; CDR3: CASSFRGRGDEQFF
J: TRBJ1-1; V: TRBV6-5; D: .; size: .; DNA: TGTGCCAGCAGTTACTCGAGAATGAACAGGAACACTGAAGCTTTCTTT; CDR3: CASSYSRMNRNTEAFF
J: TRBJ2-7; V: TRBV4-3; D: .; size: once; DNA: TGCGCCAGCAGCCAAGATAGGGGATACGAGCAGTACTTC; CDR3: CASSQDRGYEQYF
J: TRBJ1-4; V: TRBV7-6; D: .; size: .; DNA: TGTGCCAGCAGCTCCTTGGAGGAGATTAATGAAAAACTGTTTTTT; CDR3: CASSSLEEINEKLFF
J: TRBJ2-4; V: TRBV5-5; D: .; size: .; DNA: TGTGCCAGCAGCTTGGTTGCAGGGAAGGACATTCAGTACTTC; CDR3: CASSLVAGKDIQYF
J: TRBJ1-4; V: TRBV6-5; D: .; size: .; DNA: TGTGCCAGCAGTTACGACTGGAAGGAAAAACTGTTTTTT; CDR3: CASSYDWKEKLFF
J: TRBJ2-7; V: TRBV11-2; D: .; size: .; DNA: TGTGCCAGCAGCTTAGACTCAGGTACCTACGAGCAGTACTTC; CDR3: CASSLDSGTYEQYF
J: TRBJ2-5; V: TRBV6-6; D: TRBD2; size: .; DNA: TGTGCCAGCAGTGGGGCGGGCCAGCGGGGGCGAGAGACCCAGTACTTC; CDR3: CASSGAGQRGRETQYF
J: TRBJ2-7; V: TRBV6-1; D: .; size: .; DNA: TGTGCCAGCAGTGAAGCATCGGGGGTGGGCTACGAGCAGTACTTC; CDR3: CASSEASGVGYEQYF
J: TRBJ2-3; V: TRBV4-2; D: TRBD2; size: .; DNA: TGTGCCAGCAGCCGAGACCGCAGCGGGGGGGCAGATACGCAGTATTTT; CDR3: CASSRDRSGGADTQYF
J: TRBJ1-2; V: TRBV18; D: .; size: .; DNA: TGTGCCAGCTCACCTGCACAGGGTCCCTATGGCTACACCTTC; CDR3: CASSPAQGPYGYTF
J: TRBJ1-1; V: TRBV15; D: TRBD1; size: .; DNA: TGTGCCACCAGCAGAGGGACAGGGTTGGGAACTGAAGCTTTCTTT; CDR3: CATSRGTGLGTEAFF
J: TRBJ1-1; V: TRBV7-9; D: .; size: .; DNA: TGTGCCAGCAGCCTCGCAGGGAACATGAACACTGAAGCTTTCTTT; CDR3: CASSLAGNMNTEAFF
J: TRBJ2-1; V: TRBV16; D: TRBD2; size: .; DNA: TGTGCCAGCAGCCAATCGACTAGCGGTTACAATGAGCAGTTCTTC; CDR3: CASSQSTSGYNEQFF
J: TRBJ2-5; V: TRBV7-3; D: .; size: .; DNA: TGTGCCAGCAGCCTACTACCGGGGGAGACCCAGTACTTC; CDR3: CASSLLPGETQYF
J: TRBJ2-1; V: TRBV6-5; D: .; size: .; DNA: TGTGCCAGCAGTTCTCCAGGGGGGAGATTGGATGAGCAGTTCTTC; CDR3: CASSSPGGRLDEQFF
J: TRBJ1-2; V: TRBV9; D: .; size: once; DNA: TGTGCCAGCAGCCTTCAGGGTGGTGGCTACACCTTC; CDR3: CASSLQGGGYTF